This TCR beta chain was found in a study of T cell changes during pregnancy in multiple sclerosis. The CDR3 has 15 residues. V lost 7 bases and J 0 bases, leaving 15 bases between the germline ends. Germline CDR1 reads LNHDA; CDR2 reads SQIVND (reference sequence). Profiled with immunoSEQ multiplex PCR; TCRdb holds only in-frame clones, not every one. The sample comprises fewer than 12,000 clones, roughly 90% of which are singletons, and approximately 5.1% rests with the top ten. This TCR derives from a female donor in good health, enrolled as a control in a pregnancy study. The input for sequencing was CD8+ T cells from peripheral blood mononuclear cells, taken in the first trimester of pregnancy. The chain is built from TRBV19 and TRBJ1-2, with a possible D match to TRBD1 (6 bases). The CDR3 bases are TGTGCCAGTACGCTCGACGGGACAACTAACTATGGCTACACCTTC. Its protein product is CASTLDGTTNYGYTF.